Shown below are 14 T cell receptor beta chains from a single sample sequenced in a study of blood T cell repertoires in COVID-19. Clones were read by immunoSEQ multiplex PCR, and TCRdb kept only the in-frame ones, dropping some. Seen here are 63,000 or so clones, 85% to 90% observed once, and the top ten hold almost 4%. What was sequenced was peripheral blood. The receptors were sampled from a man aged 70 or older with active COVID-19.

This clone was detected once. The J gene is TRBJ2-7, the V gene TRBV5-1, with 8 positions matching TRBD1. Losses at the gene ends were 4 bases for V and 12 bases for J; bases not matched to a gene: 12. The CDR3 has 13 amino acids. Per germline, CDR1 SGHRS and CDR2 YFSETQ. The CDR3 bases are TGCGCCAGCAGCACCCAGACAGGGGCGATCTTGTACTTC. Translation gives CASSTQTGAILYF.

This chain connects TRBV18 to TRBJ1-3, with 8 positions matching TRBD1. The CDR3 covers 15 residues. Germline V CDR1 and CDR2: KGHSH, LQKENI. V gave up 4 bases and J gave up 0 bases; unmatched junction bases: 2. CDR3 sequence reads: CASSQDRVSGNTIYF. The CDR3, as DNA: TGTGCCAGCTCACAGGACAGGGTCTCTGGAAACACCATATATTTT.

The CDR3 DNA follows: TGTGCCAGCAGTTTAGGGCGGGGCATTGTTCGGTTCTTC. This sequence encodes CASSLGRGIVRFF. This chain joins TRBV12-3 or TRBV12-4 and TRBJ2-1, with a weak D call TRBD2 (6 bases). There are 13 residues in the CDR3. The V end lost 1 base, the J end lost 15 bases, and 16 bases lay between the germline ends.

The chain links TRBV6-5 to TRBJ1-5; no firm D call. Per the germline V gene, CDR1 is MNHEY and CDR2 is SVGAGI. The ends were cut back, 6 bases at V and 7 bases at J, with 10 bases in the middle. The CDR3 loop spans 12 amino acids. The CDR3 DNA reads TGTGCCAGCAGAACCAGTTGGCAGCCCCAGCATTTT. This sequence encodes CASRTSWQPQHF.

This CDR3 reads CASSPPGGGSTDTQYF. The CDR3 coding sequence is TGTGCCAGCAGCCCCCCGGGGGGGGGTAGCACAGATACGCAGTATTTT. The rearrangement links TRBV7-3 to TRBJ2-3; 8 bases match TRBD2. The J segment lost 0 bases and the V segment lost 5 bases, leaving 7 bases of the junction unmatched. This CDR3 spans 16 amino acids. From germline, CDR1 is SGHTA and CDR2 FQGTGA. The variable domain in full, with the rest retrieved from reference TRBV7-3 and TRBJ2-3, is GAGVSQTPSNKVTEKGKYVELRCDPISGHTALYWYRQSLGQGPEFLIYFQGTGAADDSGLPNDRFFAVRPEGSVSTLKIQRTERGDSAVYLCASSPPGGGSTDTQYFGPGTRLTVL.

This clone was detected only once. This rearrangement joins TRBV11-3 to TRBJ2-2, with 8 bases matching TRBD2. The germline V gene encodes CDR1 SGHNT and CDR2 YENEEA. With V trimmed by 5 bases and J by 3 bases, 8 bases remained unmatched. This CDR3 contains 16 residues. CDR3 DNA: TGTGCCAGCAGCGAGGGGGGACTAGGTGACACCGGGGAGCTGTTTTTT. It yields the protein CASSEGGLGDTGELFF.

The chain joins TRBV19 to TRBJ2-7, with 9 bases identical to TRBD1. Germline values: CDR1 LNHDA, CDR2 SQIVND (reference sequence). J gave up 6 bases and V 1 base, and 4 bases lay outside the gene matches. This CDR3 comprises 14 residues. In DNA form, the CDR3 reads TGTGCCAGTAGTATAGGACAGGGGGGATTCGAGCAGTACTTC. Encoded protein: CASSIGQGGFEQYF.

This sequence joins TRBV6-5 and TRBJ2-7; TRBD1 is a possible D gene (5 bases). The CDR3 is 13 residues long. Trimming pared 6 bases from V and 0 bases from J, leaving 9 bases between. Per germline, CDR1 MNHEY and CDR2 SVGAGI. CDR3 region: CASRDTFSYEQYF. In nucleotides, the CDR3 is TGTGCCAGCAGGGACACCTTCTCCTACGAGCAGTACTTC.

CDR3 coding DNA: TGTGCCAGCAGCCTACAGGGGGCTGTGGAGACCCAGTACTTC. This gives the protein CASSLQGAVETQYF. This chain connects TRBV13 to TRBJ2-5, with TRBD1 matching 9 bases. The germline V gene has CDR1 PRHDT and CDR2 FYEKMQ (reference sequence). With V trimmed by 5 bases and J by 5 bases, 6 bases remained unmatched. The CDR3 spans 14 residues. Drawing the rest from reference TRBV13 and TRBJ2-5, the complete variable domain is AAGVIQSPRHLIKEKRETATLKCYPIPRHDTVYWYQQGPGQDPQFLISFYEKMQSDKGSIPDRFSAQQFSDYHSELNMSSLELGDSALYFCASSLQGAVETQYFGPGTRLLVL.

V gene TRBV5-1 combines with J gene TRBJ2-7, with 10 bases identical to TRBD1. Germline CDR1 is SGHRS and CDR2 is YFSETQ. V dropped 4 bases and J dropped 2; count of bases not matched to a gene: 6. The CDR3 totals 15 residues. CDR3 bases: TGCGCCAGCAGCGGCGGGACAGGGGCCACCTACGAGCAGTACTTC. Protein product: CASSGGTGATYEQYF.

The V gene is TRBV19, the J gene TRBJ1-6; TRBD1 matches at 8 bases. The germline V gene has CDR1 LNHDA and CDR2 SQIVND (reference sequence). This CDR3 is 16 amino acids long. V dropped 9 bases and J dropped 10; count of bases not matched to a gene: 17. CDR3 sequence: CASRLEGDRIGSPLHF. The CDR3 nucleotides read TGTGCCAGCCGCCTAGAGGGGGACAGGATTGGATCACCCCTCCACTTT.

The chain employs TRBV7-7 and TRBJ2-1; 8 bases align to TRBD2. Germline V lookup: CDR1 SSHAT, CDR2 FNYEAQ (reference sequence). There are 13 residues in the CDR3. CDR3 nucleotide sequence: TGTGCTAGCGGGCGGGAGGAGGTGAGCGAGCAGTTCTTC. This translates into CASGREEVSEQFF.

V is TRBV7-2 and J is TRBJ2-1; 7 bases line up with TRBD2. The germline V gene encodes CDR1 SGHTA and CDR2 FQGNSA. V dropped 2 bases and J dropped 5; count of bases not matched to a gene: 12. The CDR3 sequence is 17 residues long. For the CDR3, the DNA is TGTGCCAGCAGCTTAATCCCCGCTAGCGGCAGGGACAATGAGCAGTTCTTC. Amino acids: CASSLIPASGRDNEQFF.

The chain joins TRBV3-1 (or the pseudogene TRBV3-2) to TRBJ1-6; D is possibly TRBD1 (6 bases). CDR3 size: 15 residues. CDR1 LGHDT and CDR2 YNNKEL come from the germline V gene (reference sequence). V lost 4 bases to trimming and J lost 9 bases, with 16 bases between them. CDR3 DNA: TGTGCCAGCAGCCCACTGGGAGGGGGGGGTTCACCCCTCCACTTT. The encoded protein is CASSPLGGGGSPLHF.